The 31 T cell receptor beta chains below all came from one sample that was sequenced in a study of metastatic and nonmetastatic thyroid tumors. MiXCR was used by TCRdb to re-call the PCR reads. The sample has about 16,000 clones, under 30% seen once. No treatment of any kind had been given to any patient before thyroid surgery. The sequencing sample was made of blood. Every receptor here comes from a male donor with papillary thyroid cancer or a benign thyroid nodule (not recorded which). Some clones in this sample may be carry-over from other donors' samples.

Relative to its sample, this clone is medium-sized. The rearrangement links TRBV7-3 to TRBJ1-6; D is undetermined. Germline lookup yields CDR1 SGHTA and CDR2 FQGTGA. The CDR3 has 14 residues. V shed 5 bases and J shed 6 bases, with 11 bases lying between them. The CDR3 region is CASSLNSRNSPLHF. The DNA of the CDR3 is TGTGCCAGCAGCCTCAACTCCCGTAATTCACCCCTCCACTTT.

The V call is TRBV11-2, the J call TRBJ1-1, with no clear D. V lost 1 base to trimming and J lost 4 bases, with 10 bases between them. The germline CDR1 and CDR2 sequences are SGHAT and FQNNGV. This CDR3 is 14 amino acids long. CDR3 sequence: CASSLGPGRTEAFF. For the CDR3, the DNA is TGTGCCAGCAGCTTAGGGCCAGGACGCACTGAAGCTTTCTTT.

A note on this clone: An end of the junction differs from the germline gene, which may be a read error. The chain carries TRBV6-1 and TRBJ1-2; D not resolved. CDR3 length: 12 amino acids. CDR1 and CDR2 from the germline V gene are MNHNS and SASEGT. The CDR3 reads CASRDADYGYTF. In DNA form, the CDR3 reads TGTGCCAGCAGGGACGCGGACTATGGCTACACATTC.

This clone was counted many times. The CDR3 loop reads CSLRVGPQETQYF. The CDR3, as DNA: TGCAGTCTCCGGGTGGGCCCCCAAGAGACCCAGTACTTC. The rearrangement links TRBV20-1 to TRBJ2-5; D not certain. This CDR3 is built from 13 residues. V shed 8 bases and J shed 1 base, with 14 bases lying between them. The germline V gene encodes CDR1 DFQATT and CDR2 SNEGSKA (reference sequence).

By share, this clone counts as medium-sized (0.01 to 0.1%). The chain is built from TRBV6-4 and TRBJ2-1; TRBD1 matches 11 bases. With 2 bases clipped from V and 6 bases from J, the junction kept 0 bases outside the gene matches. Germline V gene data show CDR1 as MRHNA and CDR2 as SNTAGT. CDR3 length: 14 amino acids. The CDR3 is CASSDGTGGNEQFF. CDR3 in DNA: TGTGCCAGCAGTGACGGGACAGGGGGCAATGAGCAGTTCTTC.

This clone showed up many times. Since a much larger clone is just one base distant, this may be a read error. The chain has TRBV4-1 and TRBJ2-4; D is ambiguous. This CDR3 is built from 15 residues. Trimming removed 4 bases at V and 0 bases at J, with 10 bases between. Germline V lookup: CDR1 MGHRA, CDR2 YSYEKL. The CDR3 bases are TGCGCCAGCAGCCTCTTGGTTCTAGCCAAAAACATTCAGTACTTC. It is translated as CASSLLVLAKNIQYF.

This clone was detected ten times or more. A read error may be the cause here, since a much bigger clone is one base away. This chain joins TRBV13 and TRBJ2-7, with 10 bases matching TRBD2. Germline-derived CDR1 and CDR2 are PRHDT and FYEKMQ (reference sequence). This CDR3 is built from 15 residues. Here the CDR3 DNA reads TGTGCCAGCGGCTTTCAGCGGGAGGGCCGGGTCGAGCAGTACTTC. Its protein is CASGFQREGRVEQYF.

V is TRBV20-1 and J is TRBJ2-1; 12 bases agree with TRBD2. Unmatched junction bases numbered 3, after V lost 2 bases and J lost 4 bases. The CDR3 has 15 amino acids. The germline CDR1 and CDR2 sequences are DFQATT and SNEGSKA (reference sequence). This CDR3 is CSARLGLAGYNEQFF. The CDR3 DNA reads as TGCAGTGCTAGACTCGGACTAGCGGGGTACAATGAGCAGTTCTTC.

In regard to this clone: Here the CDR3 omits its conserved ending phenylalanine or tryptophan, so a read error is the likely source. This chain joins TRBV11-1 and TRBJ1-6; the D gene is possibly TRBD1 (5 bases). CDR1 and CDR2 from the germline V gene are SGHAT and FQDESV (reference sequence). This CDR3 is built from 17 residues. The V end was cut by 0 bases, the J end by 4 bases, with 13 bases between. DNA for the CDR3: TGTGCCAGCAGCTTAGCGAGGGGTGTTTCGTATAATTCACCCCTCCACGTT. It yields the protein CASSLARGVSYNSPLHV.

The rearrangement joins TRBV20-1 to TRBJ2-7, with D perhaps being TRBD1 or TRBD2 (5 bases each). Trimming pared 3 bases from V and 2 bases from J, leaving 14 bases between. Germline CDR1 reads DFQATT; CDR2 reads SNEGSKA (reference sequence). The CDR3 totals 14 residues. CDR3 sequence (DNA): TGCAGTGCTAGGGGGACGGTTGAAGCCTACGAGCAGTACTTC. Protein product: CSARGTVEAYEQYF.

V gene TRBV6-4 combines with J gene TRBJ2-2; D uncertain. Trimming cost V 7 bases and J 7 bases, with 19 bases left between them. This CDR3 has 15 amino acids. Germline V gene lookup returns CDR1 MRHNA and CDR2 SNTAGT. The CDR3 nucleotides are TGTGCCAGCACCCGGACCCTTCTTGGGAACGGGGAGCTGTTTTTT. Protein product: CASTRTLLGNGELFF.

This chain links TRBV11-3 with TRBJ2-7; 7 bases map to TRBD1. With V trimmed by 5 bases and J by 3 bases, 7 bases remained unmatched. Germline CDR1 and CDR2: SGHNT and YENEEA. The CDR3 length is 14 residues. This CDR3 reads CASSHRQGRYEQYF. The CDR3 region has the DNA TGTGCCAGCAGCCACCGACAGGGCCGCTACGAGCAGTACTTC.

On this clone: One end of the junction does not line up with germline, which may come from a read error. As DNA, the CDR3 is TGTACCAGCAGCTGGAGGTCTACCAACACTGAAGCTTTCTTT. The encoded protein is CTSSWRSTNTEAFF. The chain has TRBV6-1 and TRBJ1-1, with D hard to call. The CDR3 consists of 14 residues. The germline V gene encodes CDR1 MNHNS and CDR2 SASEGT.

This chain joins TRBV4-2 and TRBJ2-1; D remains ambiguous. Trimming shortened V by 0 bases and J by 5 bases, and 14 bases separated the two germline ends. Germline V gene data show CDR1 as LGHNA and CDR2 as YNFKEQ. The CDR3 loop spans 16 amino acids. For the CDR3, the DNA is TGTGCCAGCAGCCAAGAGATCCGTGCAGGAGACAATGAGCAGTTCTTC. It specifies CASSQEIRAGDNEQFF.

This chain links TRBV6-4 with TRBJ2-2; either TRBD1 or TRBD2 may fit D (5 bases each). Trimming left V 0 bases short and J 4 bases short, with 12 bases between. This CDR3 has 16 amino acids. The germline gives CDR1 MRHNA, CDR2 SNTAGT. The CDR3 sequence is CASSDSIGDGTGELFF. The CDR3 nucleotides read TGTGCCAGCAGTGACTCGATCGGGGACGGCACCGGGGAGCTGTTTTTT.

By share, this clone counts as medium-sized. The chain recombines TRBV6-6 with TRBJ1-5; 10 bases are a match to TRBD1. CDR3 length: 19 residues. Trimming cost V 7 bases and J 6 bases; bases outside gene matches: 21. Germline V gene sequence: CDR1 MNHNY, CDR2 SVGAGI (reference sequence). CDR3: CASTLEAGQGIIAGQPQHF. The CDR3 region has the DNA TGTGCCAGCACCCTCGAAGCGGGACAGGGGATTATAGCAGGTCAGCCCCAGCATTTT.

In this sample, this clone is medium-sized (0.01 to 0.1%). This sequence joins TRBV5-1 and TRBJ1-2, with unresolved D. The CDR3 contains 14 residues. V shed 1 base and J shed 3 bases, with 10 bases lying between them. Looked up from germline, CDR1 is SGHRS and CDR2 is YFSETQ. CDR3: CASSLLATDYGYTF. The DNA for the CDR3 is TGCGCCAGCAGCTTGTTGGCGACCGACTATGGCTACACCTTC.

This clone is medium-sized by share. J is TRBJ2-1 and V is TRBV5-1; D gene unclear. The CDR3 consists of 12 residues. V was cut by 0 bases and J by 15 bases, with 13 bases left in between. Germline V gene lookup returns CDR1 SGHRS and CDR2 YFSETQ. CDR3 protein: CASSLESGRGFF. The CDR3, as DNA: TGCGCCAGCAGCTTGGAATCCGGTAGAGGGTTCTTC.

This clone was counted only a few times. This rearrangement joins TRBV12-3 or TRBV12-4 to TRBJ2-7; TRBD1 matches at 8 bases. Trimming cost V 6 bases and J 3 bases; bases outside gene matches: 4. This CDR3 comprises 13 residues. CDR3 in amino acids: CASRWTGNYEQYF. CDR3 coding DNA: TGTGCCAGCAGGTGGACAGGGAACTACGAGCAGTACTTC.

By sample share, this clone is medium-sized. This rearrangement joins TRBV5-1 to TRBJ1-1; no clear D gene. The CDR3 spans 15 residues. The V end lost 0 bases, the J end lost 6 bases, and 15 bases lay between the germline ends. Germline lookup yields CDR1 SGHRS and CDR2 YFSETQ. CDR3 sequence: CASSLAGVKVSEAFF. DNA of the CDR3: TGCGCCAGCAGCTTGGCGGGAGTAAAGGTATCTGAAGCTTTCTTT.

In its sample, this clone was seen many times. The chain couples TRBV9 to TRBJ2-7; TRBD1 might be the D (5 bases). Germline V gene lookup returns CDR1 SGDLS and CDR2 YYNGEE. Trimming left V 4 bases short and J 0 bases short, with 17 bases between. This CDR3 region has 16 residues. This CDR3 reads CASSPVGVGSSYEQYF. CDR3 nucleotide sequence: TGTGCCAGCAGCCCAGTAGGGGTGGGAAGCTCCTACGAGCAGTACTTC.

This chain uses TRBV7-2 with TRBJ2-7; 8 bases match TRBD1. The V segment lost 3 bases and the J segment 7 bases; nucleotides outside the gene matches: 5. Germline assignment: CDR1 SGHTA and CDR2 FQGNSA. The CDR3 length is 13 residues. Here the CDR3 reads CASSFQGAEEQYF. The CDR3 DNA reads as TGTGCCAGCAGCTTCCAGGGGGCGGAAGAGCAGTACTTC.

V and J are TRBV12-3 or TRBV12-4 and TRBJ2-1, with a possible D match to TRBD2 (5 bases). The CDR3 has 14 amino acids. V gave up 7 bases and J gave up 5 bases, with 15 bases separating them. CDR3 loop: CASTLAVVHNEQFF. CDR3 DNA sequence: TGTGCCAGCACCCTAGCTGTGGTACACAATGAGCAGTTCTTC.

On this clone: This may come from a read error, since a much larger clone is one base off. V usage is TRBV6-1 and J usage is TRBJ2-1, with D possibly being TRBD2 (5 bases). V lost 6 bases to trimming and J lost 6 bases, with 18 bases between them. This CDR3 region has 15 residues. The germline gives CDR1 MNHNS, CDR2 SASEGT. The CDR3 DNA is TGTGCCAGCAGAGTCGGTGCAGCGGTAGTCAATGAGCAGTTCTTC. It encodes CASRVGAAVVNEQFF.

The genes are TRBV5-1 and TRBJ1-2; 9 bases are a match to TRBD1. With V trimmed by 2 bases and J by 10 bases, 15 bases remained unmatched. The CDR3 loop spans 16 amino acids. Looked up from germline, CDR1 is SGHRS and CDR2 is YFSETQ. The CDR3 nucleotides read TGCGCCAGCAGCTTAAATGGTGGGACAGGGAGTGGTGTCTACACCTTC. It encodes CASSLNGGTGSGVYTF.

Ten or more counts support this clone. The CDR3 here is CASAQEVRDTQYF. DNA of the CDR3: TGTGCCAGCGCGCAGGAGGTCAGGGATACGCAGTATTTT. This sequence joins TRBV6-4 and TRBJ2-3; tentative D call: TRBD2 (5 bases). Germline CDR1 MRHNA, CDR2 SNTAGT. V shed 8 bases and J shed 6 bases, with 15 bases lying between them. CDR3 size: 13 residues.

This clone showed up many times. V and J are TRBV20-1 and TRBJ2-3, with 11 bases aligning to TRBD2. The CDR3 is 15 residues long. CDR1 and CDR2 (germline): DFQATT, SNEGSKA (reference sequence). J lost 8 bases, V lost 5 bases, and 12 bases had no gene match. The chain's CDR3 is CSARPLAGGPGTQYF. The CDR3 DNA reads TGCAGTGCTCGCCCGCTAGCGGGGGGCCCAGGTACGCAGTATTTT.

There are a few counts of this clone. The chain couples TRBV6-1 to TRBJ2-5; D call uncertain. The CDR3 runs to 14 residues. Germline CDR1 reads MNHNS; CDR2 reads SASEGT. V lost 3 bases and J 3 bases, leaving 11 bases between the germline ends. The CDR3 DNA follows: TGTGCCAGCAGTGATTCATGGACCAAAGAGACCCAGTACTTC. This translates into CASSDSWTKETQYF.

The DNA of the CDR3 is TGTGCCAGCAGTGGACTAGCGGGAGAGGCTCAGTTCTTC. It yields the protein CASSGLAGEAQFF. The chain combines TRBV2 with TRBJ2-1; 12 nucleotides line up with TRBD2. With 4 bases clipped from V and 13 bases from J, the junction kept 5 bases outside the gene matches. The CDR3 is 13 amino acids. Germline V gives CDR1 SNHLY, CDR2 FYNNEI. Using reference TRBV2 and TRBJ2-1 for the parts outside the CDR3, the full variable domain is EPEVTQTPSHQVTQMGQEVILRCVPISNHLYFYWYRQILGQKVEFLVSFYNNEISEKSEIFDDQFSVERPDGSNFTLKIRSTKLEDSAMYFCASSGLAGEAQFFGPGTRLTVL.

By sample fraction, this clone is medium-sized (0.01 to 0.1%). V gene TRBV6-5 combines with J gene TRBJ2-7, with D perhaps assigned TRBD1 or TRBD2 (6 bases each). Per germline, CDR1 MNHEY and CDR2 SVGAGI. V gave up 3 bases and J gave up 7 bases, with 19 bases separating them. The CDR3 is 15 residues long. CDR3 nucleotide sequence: TGTGCCAGCAGTTATAAGGCCCGGGGGCTTGGAGAGCAGTACTTC. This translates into CASSYKARGLGEQYF.

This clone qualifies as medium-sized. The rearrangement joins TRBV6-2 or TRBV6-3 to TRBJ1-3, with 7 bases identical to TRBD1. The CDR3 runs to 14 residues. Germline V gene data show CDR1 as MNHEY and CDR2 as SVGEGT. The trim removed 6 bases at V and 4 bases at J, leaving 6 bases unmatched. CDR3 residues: CASSLTGRGNTIYF. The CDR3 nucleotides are TGTGCCAGCAGCTTGACAGGGCGCGGAAACACCATATATTTT.